Given below is one TCR beta chain in context. It lacks a known antigen. It has no much larger one-base neighbor in the sample; base qualities were not kept. The sample is drawn from a study of OX40 agonist ivuxolimab in advanced cancers. About the full investigation: The costimulatory receptor OX40 (CD134) was targeted by ivuxolimab, a fully human IgG2 agonistic monoclonal antibody. Intravenous ivuxolimab was administered to patients every 2 weeks at six dose levels: 0.01, 0.1, 0.3, 1.5, 3 and 10 mg/kg. Among the roughly 50 dose-escalation patients, 19 had hepatocellular carcinoma, roughly 15 melanoma, 9 renal cell carcinoma and 9 head and neck cancer. A male proportion of around 80% and a mean age of approximately 61 years, ranging from 23 to 79, were recorded for the dose-escalation cohort. Prior anti-PD-1, anti-PD-L1 or anti-CTLA-4 therapy was permitted, and checkpoint inhibitors had been received by about 36% of dose-escalation patients. Partial responses were achieved by three dose-escalation patients, of whom one had hepatocellular carcinoma and two had cutaneous melanoma. The purpose of peripheral TCRbeta sequencing was to test whether ivuxolimab changed TCR sequence diversity and led to clonal T-cell expansion. The monotherapy dose-escalation portion (N of about 49 patients) of the phase I ivuxolimab trial is reported in the paper. Points the paper makes about the study in general: At doses of 0.1 to 3.0 mg/kg, clonal expansion of both CD4+ and CD8+ T cells in blood was seen between baseline and week 6. Low levels of normalized T-cell clonal expansion were also seen in some patients who did not respond. On average, CD8+ T cells showed more expanded clones than CD4+ T cells after ivuxolimab. Partial responders in the 0.1-3.0 mg/kg groups had among the lowest normalized peripheral clonal expansion, especially among CD8+ T cells. The antigen specificity of the clonally expanded peripheral T cells was not determined.

Sequences MDHEN (CDR1) and SYDVKM (CDR2) are obtained from the germline V gene. The CDR3 runs 14 residues from the cysteine to the phenylalanine. Kept here is only the CDR3 DNA, which spans 42 bases and is read in frame from base 1. V is cut by 8 bases and J by 5 bases, and the space between the germline ends is 18 bases. Genomic DNA was extracted from sorted cells for sequencing of the TCRbeta CDR3 region. TCRbeta CDR3 regions were sequenced using the immunoSEQ Assay. In TCRdb, the immuneACCESS table is reduced to in-frame sequences with V and J assigned. These tables do not hold every clone; where another copy was compared, an unresolved V gene accounts for under half, and the others remain unexplained. The sample records tens of thousands of clones, 81% of which are singletons. The top ten hold 20% to 25% of the sample. Patients with autoimmune disease history or receiving systemic immunosuppression were excluded from the trial. Peripheral blood for TCR sequencing was collected from all dose cohorts at baseline, on cycle 4 day 1, and on cycle 7 day 1. The samples were taken from a phase I, first-in-human, multicenter, open-label dose-escalation trial of ivuxolimab. Adults with locally advanced or metastatic melanoma, renal cell, hepatocellular, or head and neck squamous cell carcinoma were enrolled in the trial. Before TCR sequencing, CD4+ T cells and CD8+ T cells from peripheral blood were sorted into separate populations.

Recombination connected TRBV28 to TRBJ2-5; a tentative D match to TRBD1 spans 6 bases. Source: CD4+ or CD8+ T cells sorted from blood, taken in a trial of the OX40 agonist ivuxolimab. The source is an adult with an advanced solid tumor such as melanoma, head and neck, liver or kidney cancer. CDR3 reads: CASHRQDQGETQYF. Here is the DNA: TGTGCCAGCCACCGACAGGACCAAGGGGAGACCCAGTACTTC.